The 17 T cell receptor beta chains below all came from one sample that was sequenced in a study of beta chain features in type 1 diabetes. The isolated RNA, all of it, was reverse transcribed, so expressed TCRB transcripts were what got sequenced. Here immunoSEQ multiplex PCR was the method, and the copy in TCRdb shows in-frame clones only, minus some. The data contain some 150,000 clones, 8.5% to 14% of them seen just once; the ten biggest clones take up roughly 2%. The sample was central memory CD4+ T cells from blood. The origin of the receptors is a man between 18 and 29 years old in good health.

The gene calls are TRBV5-4 and TRBJ1-1; D ambiguous. This CDR3 comprises 14 residues. V lost 4 bases, J lost 0 bases, and 10 bases lay in between. From germline, CDR1 is SGHNT and CDR2 YYREEE (reference sequence). The CDR3 bases are TGTGCCAGCAGCCCCGTGGCGGTGAACACTGAAGCTTTCTTT. Encoded protein: CASSPVAVNTEAFF. The variable domain in full, with the rest retrieved from reference TRBV5-4 and TRBJ1-1, is ETGVTQSPTHLIKTRGQQVTLRCSSQSGHNTVSWYQQALGQGPQFIFQYYREEENGRGNFPPRFSGLQFPNYSSELNVNALELDDSALYLCASSPVAVNTEAFFGQGTRLTVV.

This clone was detected only a few times. The rearrangement uses TRBV5-1 and TRBJ2-5, with D possibly TRBD2 on 6 matching bases. CDR1 SGHRS and CDR2 YFSETQ come from the germline V gene. CDR3 length: 13 amino acids. The V and J ends lost 1 base and 4 bases respectively, with 8 bases between them. This CDR3 is CASSLTGAETQYF. Here the CDR3 DNA reads TGCGCCAGCAGCTTGACGGGAGCAGAGACCCAGTACTTC. The full variable domain, completed using reference TRBV5-1 and TRBJ2-5, is KAGVTQTPRYLIKTRGQQVTLSCSPISGHRSVSWYQQTPGQGLQFLFEYFSETQRNKGNFPGRFSGRQFSNSRSEMNVSTLELGDSALYLCASSLTGAETQYFGPGTRLLVL.

This clone was observed a handful of times. The chain couples TRBV28 to TRBJ1-5; 11 bases match TRBD1. This CDR3 region has 16 residues. V lost 1 base to trimming and J lost 5 bases; unmatched junction nucleotides: 4. Per germline, CDR1 MDHEN and CDR2 SYDVKM. CDR3 in amino acids: CASSLLGTGGYQPQHF. The DNA for the CDR3 is TGTGCCAGCAGTTTATTGGGGACAGGGGGGTATCAGCCCCAGCATTTT.

This clone was seen more than once but under ten times. This chain connects TRBV6-1 to TRBJ2-2; D may be TRBD1 or TRBD2 (5 bases each). This CDR3 region has 14 residues. Trimming removed 3 bases from V and 7 bases from J, with 12 bases in between. CDR1 MNHNS and CDR2 SASEGT come from the germline V gene. The DNA of the CDR3 is TGTGCCAGCAGTGACCAGGGAGAAATCGGGGAGCTGTTTTTT. The encoded protein is CASSDQGEIGELFF.

This clone was detected many times. The rearrangement links TRBV10-3 to TRBJ2-4, with 9 bases identical to TRBD2. Trimming took 2 bases from V and 0 from J; bases not matched to a gene: 8. There are 18 residues in the CDR3. Germline CDR1 reads ENHRY; CDR2 reads SYGVKD. For the CDR3, the DNA is TGTGCCATCAGTGAGAGGATAGCGGGGGACCAAGCCAAAAACATTCAGTACTTC. Its protein product is CAISERIAGDQAKNIQYF.

This clone was recorded a few times. The J gene is TRBJ2-3, the V gene TRBV7-9; the D gene is possibly TRBD1 (5 bases). Trimming pared 5 bases from V and 6 bases from J, leaving 18 bases between. Germline CDR1 is SEHNR and CDR2 is FQNEAQ (reference sequence). The CDR3 covers 15 residues. CDR3 nucleotides: TGTGCCAGCAGCCGACAAGGGGCAGGCTCGGATACGCAGTATTTT. Its translation: CASSRQGAGSDTQYF.

This clone has more than one count but fewer than ten. The chain employs TRBV7-9 and TRBJ1-6; 8 nucleotides align to TRBD1. V dropped 3 bases and J dropped 5; count of bases not matched to a gene: 0. CDR3 size: 14 residues. CDR1 is SEHNR and CDR2 is FQNEAQ in the germline V gene (reference sequence). The CDR3 bases are TGTGCCAGCAGCTTGGGACAGGATAATTCACCCCTCCACTTT. Translation gives CASSLGQDNSPLHF.

This clone occurred many times. The rearrangement uses TRBV7-9 and TRBJ2-2, with 7 bases lining up with TRBD1. V was pared by 8 bases and J by 6 bases, with 9 bases of the junction left unmatched. CDR3 size: 14 residues. The V gene's germline CDR1 is SEHNR and CDR2 FQNEAQ (reference sequence). This CDR3 is CASRRGLAAGELFF. Written as DNA, the CDR3 is TGTGCCAGCCGAAGGGGGCTCGCCGCCGGGGAGCTGTTTTTT.

J is TRBJ1-6 and V is TRBV7-2; 8 bases agree with TRBD1. CDR3 length equals 14 residues. Germline CDR1 is SGHTA and CDR2 is FQGNSA. V dropped 4 bases and J dropped 9; count of bases not matched to a gene: 5. The CDR3 loop reads CASSWGDRGSPLHF. CDR3 DNA: TGTGCCAGCAGCTGGGGAGACAGGGGTTCACCCCTCCACTTT. Supplemented by reference TRBV7-2 and TRBJ1-6, the full variable domain reads GAGVSQSPSNKVTEKGKDVELRCDPISGHTALYWYRQSLGQGLEFLIYFQGNSAPDKSGLPSDRFSAERTGGSVSTLTIQRTQQEDSAVYLCASSWGDRGSPLHFGNGTRLTVT.

The CDR3 protein is CASSWDRSYEQYF. The CDR3 bases are TGTGCCAGCAGCTGGGACAGATCCTACGAGCAGTACTTC. The chain combines TRBV7-8 with TRBJ2-7; 7 bases match TRBD1. The ends lost 4 bases at V and 1 base at J; junction bases unmatched: 1. Germline V gene data show CDR1 as SGHVS and CDR2 as FQNEAQ. The CDR3 is 13 amino acids.

This clone was observed a few times. The chain combines TRBV7-6 with TRBJ2-1, with D possibly being TRBD1 (5 bases). The ends were cut back, 5 bases at V and 0 bases at J, with 20 bases in the middle. CDR1 is SGHVS, CDR2 FNYEAQ, per germline. The length of the CDR3 is 18 residues. CDR3 in DNA: TGTGCCAGCAGCCCTATCTGGGGCCATTCGAGCTCCTACAATGAGCAGTTCTTC. It codes for CASSPIWGHSSSYNEQFF.

This clone was seen a handful of times. Germline is not matched at one junction end, which may reflect a read error. The gene calls are TRBV2 and TRBJ2-7; D is perhaps TRBD1 (6 bases). This CDR3 comprises 12 residues. In germline, CDR1 is SNHLY, CDR2 FYNNEI. The CDR3 region has the DNA TGTGCCAGCAGTGAAGCGCCGGGACACCCCTCCTTC. It specifies CASSEAPGHPSF.

This clone was observed a handful of times. The V call is TRBV9, the J call TRBJ2-1; perhaps TRBD2 as D (5 bases). V was pared by 1 base and J by 6 bases, with 11 bases between. Germline values: CDR1 SGDLS, CDR2 YYNGEE. This CDR3 region has 14 residues. The CDR3 DNA follows: TGTGCCAGCAGCGTAACCGGGAAAGTCAATGAGCAGTTCTTC. This codes for CASSVTGKVNEQFF.

This clone has only a few counts. The chain uses TRBV11-2 and TRBJ2-5, with D unclear. In germline, CDR1 is SGHAT, CDR2 FQNNGV. With 4 bases removed from V and 2 bases from J, the gap between germline ends came to 14 bases. The CDR3 sequence is 15 residues long. CDR3 DNA: TGTGCCAGCAGCTATTGGGAAGGAGAGCAAGAGACCCAGTACTTC. It encodes CASSYWEGEQETQYF.

The rearrangement joins TRBV4-3 to TRBJ1-2; maybe TRBD1 (6 bases). Germline V gives CDR1 LGHNA, CDR2 YSLEER. V lost 1 base and J 4 bases, leaving 13 bases between the germline ends. The CDR3 is 15 residues long. CDR3 loop: CASSQVARGFYGYTF. For the CDR3, the DNA is TGCGCCAGCAGCCAAGTTGCCAGGGGATTCTATGGCTACACCTTC.

This clone has just a few counts. The genes are TRBV28 and TRBJ2-2; 9 bases are shared with TRBD1. Germline V gene data show CDR1 as MDHEN and CDR2 as SYDVKM. This CDR3 has 14 residues. V was clipped by 8 bases and J by 1 base; unmatched bases: 2. The CDR3 DNA reads as TGTGCCAGCGAGGGACAGGGGAACACCGGGGAGCTGTTTTTT. Its protein is CASEGQGNTGELFF.

This clone appeared many times. CDR3 nucleotide sequence: TGTGCCAGTACCTCCTCTGTTGCCCGAGACTACAATGAGCAGTTCTTC. Translating it yields CASTSSVARDYNEQFF. The chain couples TRBV19 to TRBJ2-1; D remains unclear. This CDR3 is built from 16 residues. Germline values: CDR1 LNHDA, CDR2 SQIVND (reference sequence). V gave up 7 bases and J gave up 3 bases, with 19 bases separating them.